This TCR beta chain came from a study of T cells in Graves' hyperthyroidism and ophthalmopathy. Note on this clonotype: One end of the junction fails to match germline, which may point to a read error.

Hyperthyroidism had been newly diagnosed in patients aged 18 to 65, and its duration was under 2 months. The study left out patients who had uncontrolled infection, other autoimmune disease, pregnancy or lactation. RNA transcripts served as the template for amplifying TCR beta CDR3 regions. Initially, a first-round RT-PCR of the TCR CDR3 employed the HTBI primer set. Each CDR3 protein is one row after TCRdb ran MiXCR on the multiplex PCR reads. The sample lists some 690,000 distinct CDR3 sequences, 17% seen once, with roughly 16% in the top ten. Input material: blood. The sequence was collected from a man aged 50 or older with Graves' hyperthyroidism.

The CDR3 here is CASSIGRYMNTEASF. In DNA, the CDR3 is TGTGCCAGTAGTATCGGACGGTATATGAACACTGAAGCTTCCTTT. V and J are TRBV19 and TRBJ1-1; D not certain. The germline V gene has CDR1 LNHDA and CDR2 SQIVND (reference sequence). CDR3 size: 15 residues. Looking up the rest from reference TRBV19 and TRBJ1-1 gives the full variable domain: DGGITQSPKYLFRKEGQNVTLSCEQNLNHDAMYWYRQDPGQGLRLIYYSQIVNDFQKGDIAEGYSVSREKKESFPLTVTSAQKNPTAFYLCASSIGRYMNTEASFGQGTRLTVV.